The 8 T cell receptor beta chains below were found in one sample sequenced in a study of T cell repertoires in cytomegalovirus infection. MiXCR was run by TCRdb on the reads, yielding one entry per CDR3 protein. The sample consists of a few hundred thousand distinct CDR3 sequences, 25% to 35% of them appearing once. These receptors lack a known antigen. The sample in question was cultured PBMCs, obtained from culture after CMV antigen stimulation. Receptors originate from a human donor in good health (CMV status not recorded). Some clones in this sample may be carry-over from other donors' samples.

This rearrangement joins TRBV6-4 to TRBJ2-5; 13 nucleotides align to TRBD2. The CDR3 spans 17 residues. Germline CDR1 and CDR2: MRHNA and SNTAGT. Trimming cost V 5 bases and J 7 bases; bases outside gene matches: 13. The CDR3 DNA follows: TGTGCCAGCAGTACCCCGGTCGGACTAGCGGGAGAGGGGACCCAGTACTTC. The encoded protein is CASSTPVGLAGEGTQYF.

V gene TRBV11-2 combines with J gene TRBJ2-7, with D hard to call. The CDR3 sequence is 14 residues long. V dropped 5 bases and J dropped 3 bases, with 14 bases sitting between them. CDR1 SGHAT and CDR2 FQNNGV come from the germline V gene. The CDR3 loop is CASSPRIGVYEQYF. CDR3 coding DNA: TGTGCCAGCAGCCCACGTATTGGGGTCTACGAGCAGTACTTC.

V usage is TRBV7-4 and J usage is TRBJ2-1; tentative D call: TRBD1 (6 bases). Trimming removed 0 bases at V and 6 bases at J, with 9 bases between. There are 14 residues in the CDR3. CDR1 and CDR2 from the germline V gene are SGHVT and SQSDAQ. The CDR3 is CASSLAVRGNEQFF. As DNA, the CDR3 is TGTGCCAGCAGCTTAGCGGTCAGGGGCAATGAGCAGTTCTTC.

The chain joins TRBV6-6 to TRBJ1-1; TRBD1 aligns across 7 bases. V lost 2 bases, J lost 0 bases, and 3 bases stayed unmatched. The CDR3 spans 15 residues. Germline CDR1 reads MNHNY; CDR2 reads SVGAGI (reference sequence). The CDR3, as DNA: TGTGCCAGCAGTTACCCGGGACAGATGAACACTGAAGCTTTCTTT. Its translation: CASSYPGQMNTEAFF.

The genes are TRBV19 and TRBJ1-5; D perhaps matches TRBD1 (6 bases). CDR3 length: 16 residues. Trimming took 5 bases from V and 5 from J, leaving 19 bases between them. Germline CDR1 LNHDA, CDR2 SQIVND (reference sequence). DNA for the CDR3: TGTGCCAGTAGTCTCCGGACAGAAACCAAAGATCAGCCCCAGCATTTT. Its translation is CASSLRTETKDQPQHF.

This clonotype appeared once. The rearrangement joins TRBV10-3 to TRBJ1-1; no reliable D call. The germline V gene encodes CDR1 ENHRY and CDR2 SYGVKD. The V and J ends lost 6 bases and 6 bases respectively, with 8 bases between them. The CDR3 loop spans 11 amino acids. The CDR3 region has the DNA TGTGCCATCAGGGGCGGGGCTGAAGCTTTCTTT. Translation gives CAIRGGAEAFF.

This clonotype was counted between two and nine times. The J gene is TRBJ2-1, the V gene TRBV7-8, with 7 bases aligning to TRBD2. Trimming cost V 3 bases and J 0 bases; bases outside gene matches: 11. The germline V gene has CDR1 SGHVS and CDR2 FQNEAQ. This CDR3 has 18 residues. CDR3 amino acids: CASSFNGEGGASYNEQFF. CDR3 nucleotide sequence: TGTGCCAGCAGCTTTAATGGGGAGGGAGGCGCCTCCTACAATGAGCAGTTCTTC. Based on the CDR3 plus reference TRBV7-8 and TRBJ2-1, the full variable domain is GAGVSQSPRYKVAKRGQDVALRCDPISGHVSLFWYQQALGQGPEFLTYFQNEAQLDKSGLPSDRFFAERPEGSVSTLKIQRTQQEDSAVYLCASSFNGEGGASYNEQFFGPGTRLTVL.

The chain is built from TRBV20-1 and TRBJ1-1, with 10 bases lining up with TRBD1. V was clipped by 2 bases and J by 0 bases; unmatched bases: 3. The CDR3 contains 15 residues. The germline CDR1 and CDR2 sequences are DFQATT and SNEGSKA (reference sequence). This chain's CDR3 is CSARSDRGLNTEAFF. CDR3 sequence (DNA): TGCAGTGCTAGATCGGACAGGGGGTTGAACACTGAAGCTTTCTTT.